This TCR beta chain came from a study of CD8 T cells in ankylosing spondylitis. Notes on the study in general: The study identified a TCR beta motif of 7 or 8 highly homologous variants that appeared characteristic of ankylosing spondylitis blood.

Trimming removed 3 bases at V and 3 bases at J, with 6 bases between. This CDR3 spans 11 amino acids. Germline V gene data show CDR1 as DFQATT and CDR2 as SNEGSKA (reference sequence). Library preparation for TCR beta used quantitative 5'-RACE with molecular barcodes. A single record per CDR3 protein comes from TCRdb applying MiXCR to the 5' RACE reads. The sample lists 250,000 to 400,000 distinct CDR3 sequences; under 14% were seen once. This clonotype was detected many times. The antigen is undetermined. This TCR was sampled from a female donor with ankylosing spondylitis or in good health (not recorded which). The source material was blood, either unsorted or a sorted T cell fraction (not recorded which). The chain has TRBV20-1 and TRBJ2-7; D is unresolved. This CDR3 reads CSASNVYEQYF. CDR3 nucleotide sequence: TGCAGTGCTAGTAACGTCTACGAGCAGTACTTC.